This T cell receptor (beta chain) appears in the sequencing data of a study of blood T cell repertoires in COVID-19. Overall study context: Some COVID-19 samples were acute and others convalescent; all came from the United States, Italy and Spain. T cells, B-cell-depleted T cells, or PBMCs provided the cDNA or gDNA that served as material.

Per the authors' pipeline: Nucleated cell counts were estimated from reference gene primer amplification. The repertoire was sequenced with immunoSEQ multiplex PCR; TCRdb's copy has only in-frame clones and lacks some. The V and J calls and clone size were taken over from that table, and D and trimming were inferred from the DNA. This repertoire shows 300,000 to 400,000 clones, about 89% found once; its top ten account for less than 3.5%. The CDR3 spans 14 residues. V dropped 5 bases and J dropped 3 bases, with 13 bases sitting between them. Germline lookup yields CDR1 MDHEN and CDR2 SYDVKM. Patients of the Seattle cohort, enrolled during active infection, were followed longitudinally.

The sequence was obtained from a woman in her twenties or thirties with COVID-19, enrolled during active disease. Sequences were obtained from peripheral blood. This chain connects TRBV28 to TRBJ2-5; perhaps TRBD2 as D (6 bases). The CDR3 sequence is CASSGFSGEETQYF. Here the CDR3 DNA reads TGTGCCAGCAGTGGGTTTAGCGGCGAAGAGACCCAGTACTTC.